Below, 9 T cell receptor beta chains from the same sample are listed, as sequenced in a study of blood T cell repertoires in COVID-19. The method was immunoSEQ multiplex PCR; TCRdb's version includes in-frame clones alone and lacks a portion of them. The table shows 65,000 or so clones, with about 81% occurring only once. The sequenced material came from peripheral blood. Every receptor here comes from a man of 80 years or more with acute or convalescent COVID-19.

This chain connects TRBV3-1 (or the pseudogene TRBV3-2) to TRBJ2-3; TRBD2 matches at 10 bases. The germline gives CDR1 LGHDT, CDR2 YNNKEL (reference sequence). The CDR3 is 15 amino acids. After removal of 4 bases from V and 6 bases from J, the junction contained 7 bases not matched to a gene. The CDR3 here is CASSLKRGGKDTQYF. CDR3 nucleotide sequence: TGTGCCAGCAGCCTAAAGCGGGGGGGCAAGGATACGCAGTATTTT.

This sequence joins TRBV18 and TRBJ2-1; 7 bases line up with TRBD1. The CDR3 is 19 residues long. The germline CDR1 and CDR2 sequences are KGHSH and LQKENI. With 5 bases clipped from V and 1 base from J, the junction kept 17 bases outside the gene matches. The CDR3 sequence is CASSFQGDRYFVSYNEQFF. The CDR3 bases are TGTGCCAGCTCATTCCAGGGGGACCGGTACTTCGTATCCTACAATGAGCAGTTCTTC.

The chain links TRBV7-2 to TRBJ1-5; 8 nucleotides match TRBD1. V lost 11 bases to trimming and J lost 16 bases; unmatched junction nucleotides: 7. This CDR3 is built from 9 residues. Germline assignment: CDR1 SGHTA and CDR2 FQGNSA. The CDR3 DNA reads as TGTGCCGAAGGGGGACAGGTCCATTTT. It yields the protein CAEGGQVHF.

V and J are TRBV7-9 and TRBJ2-5; 8 nucleotides agree with TRBD1. The CDR3 loop spans 16 amino acids. CDR1 is SEHNR and CDR2 is FQNEAQ in the germline V gene (reference sequence). With V trimmed by 1 base and J by 5 bases, 9 bases remained unmatched. CDR3 amino acids: CASSLGTTGAGETQYF. DNA for the CDR3: TGTGCCAGCAGCTTAGGGACGACAGGGGCAGGGGAGACCCAGTACTTC.

The rearrangement joins TRBV10-1 to TRBJ1-1; tentatively, D is TRBD1 (5 bases). This CDR3 region has 14 residues. Per the germline V gene, CDR1 is WNHNN and CDR2 is SYGVQD (reference sequence). V dropped 4 bases and J dropped 3 bases, with 12 bases sitting between them. This CDR3 reads CASSARTGDTEAFF. The DNA of the CDR3 is TGCGCCAGCAGTGCACGGACGGGGGACACTGAAGCTTTCTTT.

This chain links TRBV4-2 with TRBJ2-7; 7 nucleotides align to TRBD2. The germline CDR1 and CDR2 sequences are LGHNA and YNFKEQ. This CDR3 is 16 amino acids long. The junction had 7 bases not matched to a gene; V was cut back by 1 base and J by 1 base. CDR3 coding DNA: TGTGCCAGCAGCCAAGCCTCGGGGGGTGAGTCCTACGAGCAGTACTTC. Its protein is CASSQASGGESYEQYF.

A few counts support this clone. This chain joins TRBV12-3 or TRBV12-4 and TRBJ1-2; the match to TRBD1 covers 8 bases. CDR3 length: 13 amino acids. V was pared by 3 bases and J by 5 bases, with 2 bases of the junction left unmatched. The CDR3: CASSFTGGYGYTF. CDR3 sequence (DNA): TGTGCCAGCAGTTTTACAGGGGGGTATGGCTACACCTTC.

The rearrangement joins TRBV19 to TRBJ1-1, with D maybe TRBD1 (6 bases). The CDR3 length is 13 residues. The germline CDR1 and CDR2 sequences are LNHDA and SQIVND (reference sequence). The V gene lost 3 bases and the J gene lost 4 bases, with 9 bases spanning the gap. CDR3 residues: CASSIVGATEAFF. The CDR3 nucleotides are TGTGCCAGTAGTATTGTGGGGGCCACTGAAGCTTTCTTT.

The chain links TRBV6-5 to TRBJ1-1; D is perhaps TRBD1 (5 bases). Looked up from germline, CDR1 is MNHEY and CDR2 is SVGAGI. This CDR3 region has 13 residues. Trimming stripped 8 bases from V and 2 bases from J, with 12 bases between. CDR3 nucleotides: TGTGCCAGCGCCCGGGGGGGAAACACTGAAGCTTTCTTT. This codes for CASARGGNTEAFF.